This TCR beta chain was found in a study of blood T cell repertoires in COVID-19. Study-level background: From the United States, Italy and Spain came samples of acute and convalescent COVID-19. T cells, B-cell-depleted T cells, or PBMCs supplied cDNA or gDNA.

The CDR3 runs 13 residues. The germline V and J ends were trimmed by 3 bases and 1 base, with 7 bases remaining between them. Germline V gene data show CDR1 as DFQATT and CDR2 as SNEGSKA (reference sequence). Sequencing used immunoSEQ multiplex PCR; TCRdb keeps in-frame clones, though not all of them. The repertoire holds approximately 69,000 clones, with around 86% as singletons. Sequenced material: peripheral blood. The V call is TRBV20-1, the J call TRBJ2-1; D is ambiguous. The clonotype originates from a human donor in a cohort sampled during active COVID-19. CDR3 nucleotide sequence: TGCAGTGCTAGTCTCGGGTCCTACAATGAGCAGTTCTTC. This encodes CSASLGSYNEQFF.